Presented here are 27 T cell receptor beta chains from one specimen sequenced in a study of T cells in tumors after PD-1 blockade (dated 2019 in TCRdb). Sample time point, as interpreted from the label and publication: before anti-PD-1 therapy. Libraries came from the immunoSEQ multiplex PCR assay. TCRdb took over this immuneACCESS table, retaining in-frame rearrangements with V and J assigned. Such tables are incomplete; in checked studies, under half of the missing clones stem from an unresolved V gene, and the remainder is unexplained. Here the sample has roughly 50,000 clones; over 70% occur a single time. The leading ten clones occupy 4% to 4.5% of the sample. Specimen: PBMCs, collected before anti-PD-1 treatment. The source is a human donor with basal cell carcinoma.

The J gene is TRBJ2-7, the V gene TRBV18, with D unclear. In germline, CDR1 is KGHSH, CDR2 LQKENI. With 0 bases removed from V and 2 bases from J, the gap between germline ends came to 5 bases. There are 13 residues in the CDR3. The CDR3 is CASSPPATYEQYF. CDR3 nucleotide sequence: TGTGCCAGCTCACCACCGGCGACCTACGAGCAGTACTTC.

V is TRBV5-4 and J is TRBJ2-7; TRBD2 might be the D (6 bases). Germline CDR1 SGHNT, CDR2 YYREEE (reference sequence). The CDR3 covers 13 residues. Trimming cost V 2 bases and J 4 bases, with 10 bases left between them. CDR3 DNA: TGTGCCAGCAGCTTTCGGGGGACTTACGAGCAGTACTTC. The encoded protein is CASSFRGTYEQYF.

This clone has only a few counts. This chain uses TRBV5-1 with TRBJ1-1; weak D call: TRBD1 (5 bases). The V and J ends lost 4 bases and 1 base respectively, with 14 bases between them. The CDR3 extends over 15 amino acids. CDR1 is SGHRS and CDR2 is YFSETQ in the germline V gene. This chain's CDR3 is CASSRAWGGNTEAFF. The CDR3 nucleotides are TGCGCCAGCAGCAGGGCGTGGGGGGGGAACACTGAAGCTTTCTTT. The variable domain in full, with the rest retrieved from reference TRBV5-1 and TRBJ1-1, is KAGVTQTPRYLIKTRGQQVTLSCSPISGHRSVSWYQQTPGQGLQFLFEYFSETQRNKGNFPGRFSGRQFSNSRSEMNVSTLELGDSALYLCASSRAWGGNTEAFFGQGTRLTVV.

This clone was recorded only once. The chain joins TRBV29-1 to TRBJ1-2, with unresolved D. CDR1 SQVTM and CDR2 ANQGSEA come from the germline V gene. Trimming pared 4 bases from V and 6 bases from J, leaving 15 bases between. The CDR3 is 13 residues long. The CDR3 spells CSVGGRRYDGYTF. In DNA form, the CDR3 reads TGCAGCGTTGGAGGGCGGAGATACGATGGCTACACCTTC.

This chain uses TRBV6-4 with TRBJ2-6; the D is unclear. The length of the CDR3 is 15 residues. Looked up from germline, CDR1 is MRHNA and CDR2 is SNTAGT. The V end was cut by 3 bases, the J end by 4 bases, with 10 bases between. CDR3: CASSEDMTGANVLTF. The CDR3 region has the DNA TGTGCCAGCAGTGAAGACATGACCGGGGCCAACGTCCTGACTTTC.

This clone appeared a few times. This chain's CDR3 is CASRQPGRGSNEQFF. The CDR3 DNA follows: TGTGCCAGCAGACAACCGGGCCGAGGCAGCAATGAGCAGTTCTTC. The rearrangement joins TRBV7-2 to TRBJ2-1, with unresolved D. Between the trimmed V and J ends, which lost 6 bases and 6 bases, there was a span of 18 bases. Germline assignment: CDR1 SGHTA and CDR2 FQGNSA. CDR3 length equals 15 residues.

This chain uses TRBV5-1 with TRBJ2-3, with 8 bases matching TRBD1. CDR1 is SGHRS, CDR2 YFSETQ, per germline. V lost 0 bases and J lost 1; bases outside the gene matches: 1. This CDR3 spans 15 amino acids. The CDR3 spells CASSLGQGRTDTQYF. In DNA, the CDR3 is TGCGCCAGCAGCTTGGGACAGGGGCGCACAGATACGCAGTATTTT.

The V and J genes are TRBV13 and TRBJ2-5, with D maybe TRBD1 (6 bases). Germline CDR1 and CDR2: PRHDT and FYEKMQ (reference sequence). There are 12 residues in the CDR3. Trimming cost V 6 bases and J 4 bases, with 9 bases left between them. As DNA, the CDR3 is TGTGCCAGCAGGCAACAGGGAGAGACCCAGTACTTC. Protein product: CASRQQGETQYF.

The rearrangement joins TRBV5-1 to TRBJ2-1, with 8 bases fitting TRBD2. The CDR3 is 15 amino acids. V shed 2 bases, J shed 5 bases, and the junction held 6 bases outside the gene matches. Germline-derived CDR1 and CDR2 are SGHRS and YFSETQ. The CDR3 bases are TGCGCCAGCAGCTTTCCAGCGGGGGAAAACAATGAGCAGTTCTTC. Protein: CASSFPAGENNEQFF.

V and J are TRBV20-1 and TRBJ2-1; D is ambiguous. V was trimmed by 1 base and J by 7 bases, leaving 5 bases between them. The CDR3 is made up of 11 amino acids. Per the germline V gene, CDR1 is DFQATT and CDR2 is SNEGSKA (reference sequence). DNA of the CDR3: TGCAGTGCTAGAGTCAAGAATGAGCAGTTCTTC. Protein product: CSARVKNEQFF.

This clone was counted only a few times. The V call is TRBV4-1, the J call TRBJ1-6; 9 nucleotides match TRBD1. V trimming: 2 bases; J trimming: 2 bases; junction bases outside the gene matches: 4. CDR3 length equals 17 residues. Germline V gene lookup returns CDR1 MGHRA and CDR2 YSYEKL. The CDR3 is CASSQLGQGTYNSPLHF. The CDR3 bases are TGCGCCAGCAGCCAACTCGGACAGGGGACCTATAATTCACCCCTCCACTTT.

The count of this clone is one. The CDR3 DNA follows: TGTGCCAGCAGTTTTGCTCAGACGAGTCGAACTGAAGCTTTCTTT. Translating it yields CASSFAQTSRTEAFF. The V call is TRBV28, the J call TRBJ1-1; D gene unclear. Germline values: CDR1 MDHEN, CDR2 SYDVKM. Trimming took 3 bases from V and 5 from J, leaving 16 bases between them. The CDR3 runs to 15 residues.

This rearrangement joins TRBV7-9 to TRBJ1-1; 8 bases map to TRBD1. Unmatched junction bases numbered 8, after V lost 2 bases and J lost 0 bases. This CDR3 contains 17 residues. The germline CDR1 and CDR2 sequences are SEHNR and FQNEAQ (reference sequence). The chain's CDR3 is CASSLQTGAMMNTEAFF. The CDR3 coding sequence is TGTGCCAGCAGCTTACAGACAGGGGCAATGATGAACACTGAAGCTTTCTTT.

The V and J genes are TRBV5-1 and TRBJ2-7, with 7 bases aligning to TRBD2. CDR3 length equals 13 residues. Unmatched junction bases numbered 1, after V lost 2 bases and J lost 2 bases. Germline values: CDR1 SGHRS, CDR2 YFSETQ. The CDR3 coding sequence is TGCGCCAGCAGCTTAGCGGGGACCTACGAGCAGTACTTC. Its protein product is CASSLAGTYEQYF.

The V and J genes are TRBV7-9 and TRBJ2-7, with D unclear. Germline-derived CDR1 and CDR2 are SEHNR and FQNEAQ (reference sequence). This CDR3 contains 12 residues. Trimming cost V 2 bases and J 5 bases, with 7 bases left between them. CDR3 in amino acids: CASSLIGNEQYF. CDR3 DNA: TGTGCCAGCAGCTTAATAGGGAACGAGCAGTACTTC.

This clone is a singleton in its sample. The V and J genes are TRBV7-8 and TRBJ2-3, with 9 bases that match TRBD2. With 5 bases clipped from V and 4 bases from J, the junction kept 4 bases outside the gene matches. The CDR3 contains 14 residues. The V gene's germline CDR1 is SGHVS and CDR2 FQNEAQ. CDR3 in amino acids: CASSPRLAADTQYF. CDR3 sequence (DNA): TGTGCCAGCAGCCCTCGACTAGCGGCAGATACGCAGTATTTT.

This chain links TRBV7-6 with TRBJ2-3; D is uncertain. V was shortened by 4 bases and J by 9 bases, with 14 bases between the two germline ends. Germline CDR1 and CDR2: SGHVS and FNYEAQ. This CDR3 region has 13 residues. The CDR3 reads CASSSVKTKTQYF. The DNA of the CDR3 is TGTGCCAGCAGCTCCGTTAAGACGAAAACGCAGTATTTT.

The chain links TRBV6-5 to TRBJ1-1; D gene uncertain. The CDR3 runs to 15 residues. In germline, CDR1 is MNHEY, CDR2 SVGAGI. Trimming pared 0 bases from V and 3 bases from J, leaving 11 bases between. As DNA, the CDR3 is TGTGCCAGCAGTTACTCATGGGTAACGGACACTGAAGCTTTCTTT. It codes for CASSYSWVTDTEAFF.

The V and J genes are TRBV20-1 and TRBJ2-3; D gene ambiguous. Trimming shortened V by 3 bases and J by 3 bases, and 16 bases separated the two germline ends. The CDR3 spans 15 residues. CDR1 and CDR2 from the germline V gene are DFQATT and SNEGSKA (reference sequence). This CDR3 reads CSASFSGNDTDTQYF. In nucleotides, the CDR3 is TGCAGTGCTAGTTTCTCGGGTAACGATACAGATACGCAGTATTTT.

This sequence joins TRBV6-1 and TRBJ1-4, with D hard to call. The germline CDR1 and CDR2 sequences are MNHNS and SASEGT. The CDR3 runs 15 residues. Trimming shortened V by 2 bases and J by 4 bases, and 11 bases separated the two germline ends. CDR3 DNA sequence: TGTGCCAGCAGTGAAACAATGGGAATTAATGAAAAACTGTTTTTT. This codes for CASSETMGINEKLFF.

The CDR3 DNA reads TGCGCCAGCAGCTTGGACAGGGGCGAGGAGACCCAGTACTTC. Protein product: CASSLDRGEETQYF. The rearrangement joins TRBV5-1 to TRBJ2-5; 7 bases match TRBD1. Germline CDR1 reads SGHRS; CDR2 reads YFSETQ. The CDR3 totals 14 residues. J was trimmed by 5 bases and V by 0 bases; bases with no gene match: 4. Using reference TRBV5-1 and TRBJ2-5 for the parts outside the CDR3, the full variable domain is KAGVTQTPRYLIKTRGQQVTLSCSPISGHRSVSWYQQTPGQGLQFLFEYFSETQRNKGNFPGRFSGRQFSNSRSEMNVSTLELGDSALYLCASSLDRGEETQYFGPGTRLLVL.

V gene TRBV5-1 combines with J gene TRBJ2-7; 11 nucleotides agree with TRBD2. With 4 bases clipped from V and 4 bases from J, the junction kept 19 bases outside the gene matches. This CDR3 comprises 19 residues. Germline V lookup: CDR1 SGHRS, CDR2 YFSETQ. CDR3: CASSPLGLTSGGRIYEQYF. CDR3 DNA sequence: TGCGCCAGCAGCCCCCTGGGGCTTACTAGCGGGGGCCGGATTTACGAGCAGTACTTC.

The V gene is TRBV6-5, the J gene TRBJ2-5; the match to TRBD2 covers 10 bases. Looked up from germline, CDR1 is MNHEY and CDR2 is SVGAGI. The CDR3 extends over 15 amino acids. J lost 7 bases, V lost 5 bases, and 10 bases had no gene match. In DNA form, the CDR3 reads TGTGCCAGCAGTCAGGCTAGCGGGGGATCCTGGACCCAGTACTTC. Its translation is CASSQASGGSWTQYF.

On this clone itself: Other nucleotide sequences from this sample produce the same CDR3. The genes are TRBV5-4 and TRBJ2-7; TRBD1 agrees at 11 bases. The germline CDR1 and CDR2 sequences are SGHNT and YYREEE (reference sequence). V lost 5 bases and J lost 12; bases outside the gene matches: 7. This CDR3 comprises 12 residues. The CDR3 sequence is CASSPGTGGPYF. In DNA form, the CDR3 reads TGTGCCAGCAGTCCCGGGACAGGGGGGCCGTACTTC. The whole variable domain, remainder taken from reference TRBV5-4 and TRBJ2-7, is ETGVTQSPTHLIKTRGQQVTLRCSSQSGHNTVSWYQQALGQGPQFIFQYYREEENGRGNFPPRFSGLQFPNYSSELNVNALELDDSALYLCASSPGTGGPYFGPGTRLTVT.

This chain uses TRBV7-6 with TRBJ2-5, with D possibly TRBD2 on 6 matching bases. The V gene lost 1 base and the J gene lost 5 bases, with 11 bases spanning the gap. Germline assignment: CDR1 SGHVS and CDR2 FNYEAQ. The CDR3 length is 14 residues. CDR3: CASSLGGGGETQYF. The CDR3 DNA sequence: TGTGCCAGCAGCTTAGGAGGAGGAGGGGAGACCCAGTACTTC. Looking up the rest from reference TRBV7-6 and TRBJ2-5 gives the full variable domain: GAGVSQSPRYKVTKRGQDVALRCDPISGHVSLYWYRQALGQGPEFLTYFNYEAQQDKSGLPNDRFSAERPEGSISTLTIQRTEQRDSAMYRCASSLGGGGETQYFGPGTRLLVL.

The rearrangement uses TRBV30 and TRBJ1-1; D is undetermined. Germline CDR1 reads GTSNPN; CDR2 reads SVGIG (reference sequence). The CDR3 totals 14 residues. V was pared by 2 bases and J by 1 base, with 11 bases between. CDR3 amino acids: CAWSSVRKNTEAFF. The DNA for the CDR3 is TGTGCCTGGAGTTCGGTGCGGAAGAACACTGAAGCTTTCTTT. Based on the CDR3 plus reference TRBV30 and TRBJ1-1, the full variable domain is SQTIHQWPATLVQPVGSPLSLECTVEGTSNPNLYWYRQAAGRGLQLLFYSVGIGQISSEVPQNLSASRPQDRQFILSSKKLLLSDSGFYLCAWSSVRKNTEAFFGQGTRLTVV.

The chain uses TRBV10-3 and TRBJ2-2; D not certain. This CDR3 is built from 13 residues. Trimming removed 8 bases at V and 2 bases at J, with 9 bases between. The germline CDR1 and CDR2 sequences are ENHRY and SYGVKD. CDR3 nucleotide sequence: TGTGCCATCGATGGCCGAAACACCGGGGAGCTGTTTTTT. It yields the protein CAIDGRNTGELFF.